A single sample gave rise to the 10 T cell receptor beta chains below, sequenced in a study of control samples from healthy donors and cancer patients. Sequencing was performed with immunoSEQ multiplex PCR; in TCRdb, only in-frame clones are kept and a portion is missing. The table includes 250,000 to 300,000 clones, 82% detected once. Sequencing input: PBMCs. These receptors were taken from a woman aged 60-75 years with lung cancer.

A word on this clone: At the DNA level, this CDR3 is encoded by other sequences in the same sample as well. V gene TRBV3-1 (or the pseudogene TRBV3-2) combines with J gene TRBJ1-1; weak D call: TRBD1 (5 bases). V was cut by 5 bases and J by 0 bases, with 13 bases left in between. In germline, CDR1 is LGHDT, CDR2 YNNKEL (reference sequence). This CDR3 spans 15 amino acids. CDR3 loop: CASSSAGAMNTEAFF. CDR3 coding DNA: TGTGCCAGCAGCTCGGCCGGGGCAATGAACACTGAAGCTTTCTTT.

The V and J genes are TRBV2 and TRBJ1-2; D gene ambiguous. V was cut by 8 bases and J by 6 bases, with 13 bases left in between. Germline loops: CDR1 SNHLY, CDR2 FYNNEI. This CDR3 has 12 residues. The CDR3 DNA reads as TGTGCCAGCCTTATGGACGGGCATGGCTACACCTTC. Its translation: CASLMDGHGYTF.

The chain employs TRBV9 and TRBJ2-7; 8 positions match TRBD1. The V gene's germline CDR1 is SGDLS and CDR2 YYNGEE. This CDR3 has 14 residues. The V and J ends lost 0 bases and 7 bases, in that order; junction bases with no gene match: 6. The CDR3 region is CASSVGQGAWEQYF. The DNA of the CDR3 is TGTGCCAGCAGCGTAGGGCAGGGGGCGTGGGAGCAGTACTTC.

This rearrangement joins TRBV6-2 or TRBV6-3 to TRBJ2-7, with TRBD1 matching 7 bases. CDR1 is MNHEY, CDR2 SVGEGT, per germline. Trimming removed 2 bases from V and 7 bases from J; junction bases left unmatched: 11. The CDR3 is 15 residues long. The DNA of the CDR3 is TGTGCCAGCAGTTACGGAAACAGGGGTCCCCTGGAGCAGTACTTC. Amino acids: CASSYGNRGPLEQYF.

The CDR3 loop is CASSYGTVNTEAFF. The CDR3 DNA reads as TGTGCCAGCAGCTACGGGACGGTGAACACTGAAGCTTTCTTT. The chain carries TRBV7-9 and TRBJ1-1; tentatively, D is TRBD1 (5 bases). This CDR3 comprises 14 residues. V shed 4 bases and J shed 0 bases, with 9 bases lying between them. Germline V gives CDR1 SEHNR, CDR2 FQNEAQ (reference sequence). Using reference TRBV7-9 and TRBJ1-1 for the parts outside the CDR3, the full variable domain is DTGVSQNPRHKITKRGQNVTFRCDPISEHNRLYWYRQTLGQGPEFLTYFQNEAQLEKSRLLSDRFSAERPKGSFSTLEIQRTEQGDSAMYLCASSYGTVNTEAFFGQGTRLTVV.

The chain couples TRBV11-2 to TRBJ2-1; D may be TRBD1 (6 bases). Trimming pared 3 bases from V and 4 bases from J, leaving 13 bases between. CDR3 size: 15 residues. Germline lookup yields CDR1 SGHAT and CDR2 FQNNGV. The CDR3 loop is CASSLDRISYNEQFF. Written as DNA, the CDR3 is TGTGCCAGCAGCTTGGACAGAATATCTTACAATGAGCAGTTCTTC.

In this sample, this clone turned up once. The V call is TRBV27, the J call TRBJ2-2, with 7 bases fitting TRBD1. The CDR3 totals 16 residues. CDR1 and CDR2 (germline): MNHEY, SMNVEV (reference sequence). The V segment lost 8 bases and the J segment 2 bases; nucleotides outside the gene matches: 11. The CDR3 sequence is CASPQGDSDNTGELFF. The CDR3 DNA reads TGTGCCAGCCCCCAGGGGGACAGCGATAACACCGGGGAGCTGTTTTTT.

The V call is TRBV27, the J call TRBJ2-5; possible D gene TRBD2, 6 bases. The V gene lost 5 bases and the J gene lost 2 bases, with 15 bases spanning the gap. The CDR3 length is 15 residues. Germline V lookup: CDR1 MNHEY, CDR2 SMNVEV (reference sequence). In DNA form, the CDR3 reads TGTGCCAGCAGTGGGAAAGGACTATTACAAGAGACCCAGTACTTC. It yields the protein CASSGKGLLQETQYF.

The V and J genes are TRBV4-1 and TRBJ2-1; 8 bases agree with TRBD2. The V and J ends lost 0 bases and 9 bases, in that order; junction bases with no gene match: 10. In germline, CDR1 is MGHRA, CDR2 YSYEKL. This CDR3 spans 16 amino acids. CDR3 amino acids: CASSQEAGTRGGEQFF. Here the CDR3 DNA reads TGCGCCAGCAGCCAAGAAGCCGGGACTAGGGGGGGTGAGCAGTTCTTC.

The CDR3 protein is CASSGRANTGELFF. The CDR3 DNA follows: TGTGCCAGTAGTGGCAGGGCGAACACCGGGGAGCTGTTTTTT. J is TRBJ2-2 and V is TRBV19; a weak D match, TRBD1 (5 bases). Trimming took 5 bases from V and 0 from J, leaving 7 bases between them. Germline CDR1 and CDR2: LNHDA and SQIVND (reference sequence). This CDR3 region has 14 residues.